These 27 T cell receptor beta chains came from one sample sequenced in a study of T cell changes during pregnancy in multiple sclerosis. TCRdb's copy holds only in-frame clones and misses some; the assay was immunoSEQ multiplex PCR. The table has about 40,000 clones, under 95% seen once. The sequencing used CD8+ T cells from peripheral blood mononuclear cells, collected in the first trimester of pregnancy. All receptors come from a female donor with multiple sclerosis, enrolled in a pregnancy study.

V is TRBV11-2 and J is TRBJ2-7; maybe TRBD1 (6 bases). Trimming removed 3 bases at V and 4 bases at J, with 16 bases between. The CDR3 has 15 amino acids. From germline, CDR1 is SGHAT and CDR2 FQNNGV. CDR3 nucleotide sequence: TGTGCCAGCAGCTTCCCAGTAGGGGGAACGTACGAGCAGTACTTC. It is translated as CASSFPVGGTYEQYF.

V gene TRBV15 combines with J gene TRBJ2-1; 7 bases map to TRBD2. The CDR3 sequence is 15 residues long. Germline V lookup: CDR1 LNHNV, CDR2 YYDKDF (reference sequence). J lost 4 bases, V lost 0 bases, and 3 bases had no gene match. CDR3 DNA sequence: TGTGCCACCAGCAGAGAAGCGGGGAGTTACAATGAGCAGTTCTTC. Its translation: CATSREAGSYNEQFF.

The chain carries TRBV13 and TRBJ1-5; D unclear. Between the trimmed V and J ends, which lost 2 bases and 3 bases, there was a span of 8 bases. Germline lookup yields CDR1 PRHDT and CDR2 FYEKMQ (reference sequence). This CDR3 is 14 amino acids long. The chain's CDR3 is CASSLTGYNQPQHF. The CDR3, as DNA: TGTGCCAGCAGCTTAACGGGGTACAATCAGCCCCAGCATTTT. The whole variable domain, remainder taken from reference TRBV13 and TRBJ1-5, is AAGVIQSPRHLIKEKRETATLKCYPIPRHDTVYWYQQGPGQDPQFLISFYEKMQSDKGSIPDRFSAQQFSDYHSELNMSSLELGDSALYFCASSLTGYNQPQHFGDGTRLSIL.

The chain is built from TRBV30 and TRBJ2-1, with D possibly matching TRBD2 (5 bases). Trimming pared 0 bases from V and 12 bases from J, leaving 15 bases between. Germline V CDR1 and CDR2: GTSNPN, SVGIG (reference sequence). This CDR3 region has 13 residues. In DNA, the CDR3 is TGTGCCTGGAGTGTACTCGGTGCCGGGGTGCAGTTCTTC. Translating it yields CAWSVLGAGVQFF.

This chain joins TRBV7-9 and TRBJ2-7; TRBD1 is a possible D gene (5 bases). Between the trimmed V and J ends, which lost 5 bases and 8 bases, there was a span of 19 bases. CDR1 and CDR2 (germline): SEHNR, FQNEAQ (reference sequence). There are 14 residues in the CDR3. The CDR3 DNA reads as TGTGCCAGCAGCCCTGGGGCTGGCGTTAACAAGCAGTACTTC. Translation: CASSPGAGVNKQYF.

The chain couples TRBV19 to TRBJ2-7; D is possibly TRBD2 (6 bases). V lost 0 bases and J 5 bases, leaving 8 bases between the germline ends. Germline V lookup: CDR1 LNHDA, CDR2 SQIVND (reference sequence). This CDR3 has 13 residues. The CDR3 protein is CASSIDRRDEQYF. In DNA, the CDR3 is TGTGCCAGTAGTATAGATAGGAGGGACGAGCAGTACTTC.

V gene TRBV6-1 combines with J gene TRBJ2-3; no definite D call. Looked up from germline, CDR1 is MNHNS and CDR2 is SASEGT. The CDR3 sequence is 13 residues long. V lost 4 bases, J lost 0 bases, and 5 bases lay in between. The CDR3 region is CASSAPSTDTQYF. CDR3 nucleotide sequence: TGTGCCAGCAGTGCCCCAAGCACAGATACGCAGTATTTT.

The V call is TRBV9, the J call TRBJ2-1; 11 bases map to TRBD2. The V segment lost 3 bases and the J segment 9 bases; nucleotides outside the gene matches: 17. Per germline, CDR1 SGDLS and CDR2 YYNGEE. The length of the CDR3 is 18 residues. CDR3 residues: CASSAPPSSGGPGGEQFF. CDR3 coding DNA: TGTGCCAGCAGCGCCCCCCCCTCTAGCGGGGGGCCTGGGGGTGAGCAGTTCTTC. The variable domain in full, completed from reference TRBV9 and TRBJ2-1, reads DSGVTQTPKHLITATGQRVTLRCSPRSGDLSVYWYQQSLDQGLQFLIQYYNGEERAKGNILERFSAQQFPDLHSELNLSSLELGDSALYFCASSAPPSSGGPGGEQFFGPGTRLTVL.

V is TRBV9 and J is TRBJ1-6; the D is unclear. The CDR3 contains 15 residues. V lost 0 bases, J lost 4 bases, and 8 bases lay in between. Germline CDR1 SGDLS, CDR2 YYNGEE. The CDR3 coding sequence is TGTGCCAGCAGCGTAGGTCAGTATTATAATTCACCCCTCCACTTT. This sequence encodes CASSVGQYYNSPLHF.

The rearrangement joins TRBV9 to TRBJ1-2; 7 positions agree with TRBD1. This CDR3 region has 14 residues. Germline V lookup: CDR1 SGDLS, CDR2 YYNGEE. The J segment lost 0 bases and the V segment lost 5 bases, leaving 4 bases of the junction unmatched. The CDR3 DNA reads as TGTGCCAGCAGGGCTCAGGGGGCTAACTATGGCTACACCTTC. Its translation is CASRAQGANYGYTF.

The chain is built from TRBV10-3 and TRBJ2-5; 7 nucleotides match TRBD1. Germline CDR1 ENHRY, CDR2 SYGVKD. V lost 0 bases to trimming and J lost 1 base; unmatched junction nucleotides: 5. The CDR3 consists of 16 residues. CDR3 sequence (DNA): TGTGCCATCAGTGAGTCGGGACAGAAACTCCAAGAGACCCAGTACTTC. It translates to CAISESGQKLQETQYF.

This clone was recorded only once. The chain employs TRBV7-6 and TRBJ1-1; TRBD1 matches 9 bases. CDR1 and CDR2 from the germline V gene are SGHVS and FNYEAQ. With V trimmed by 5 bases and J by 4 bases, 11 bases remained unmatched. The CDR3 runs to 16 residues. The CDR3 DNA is TGTGCCAGCAGCCCCGACTCCGGACAGGGGCCCACTGAAGCTTTCTTT. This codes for CASSPDSGQGPTEAFF.

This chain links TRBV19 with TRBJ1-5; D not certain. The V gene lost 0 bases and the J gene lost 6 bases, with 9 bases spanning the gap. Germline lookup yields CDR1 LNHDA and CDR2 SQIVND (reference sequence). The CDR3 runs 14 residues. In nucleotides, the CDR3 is TGTGCCAGTAGTATAGATCAGGAATCTCAGCCCCAGCATTTT. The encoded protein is CASSIDQESQPQHF.

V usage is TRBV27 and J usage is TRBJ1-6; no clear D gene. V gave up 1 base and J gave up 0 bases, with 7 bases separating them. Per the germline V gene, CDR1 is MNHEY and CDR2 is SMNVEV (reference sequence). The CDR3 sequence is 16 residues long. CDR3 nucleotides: TGTGCCAGCAGTTTATGGGCGAGCTCCTATAATTCACCCCTCCACTTT. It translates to CASSLWASSYNSPLHF.

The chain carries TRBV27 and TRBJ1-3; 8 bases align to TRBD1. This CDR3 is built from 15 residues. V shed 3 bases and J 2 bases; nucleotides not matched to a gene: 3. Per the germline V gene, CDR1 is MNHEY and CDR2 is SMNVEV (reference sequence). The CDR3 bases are TGTGCCAGCAGTTTGGCGACAGGGGCTGGAAACACCATATATTTT. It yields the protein CASSLATGAGNTIYF.

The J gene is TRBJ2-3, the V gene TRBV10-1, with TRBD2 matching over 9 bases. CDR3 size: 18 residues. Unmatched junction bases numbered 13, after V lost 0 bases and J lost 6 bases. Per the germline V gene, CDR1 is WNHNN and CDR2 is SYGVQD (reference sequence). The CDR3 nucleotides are TGCGCCAGCAGTGAGTCGGTTCAGGCGGGGGGGCCGTGGGATACGCAGTATTTT. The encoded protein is CASSESVQAGGPWDTQYF.

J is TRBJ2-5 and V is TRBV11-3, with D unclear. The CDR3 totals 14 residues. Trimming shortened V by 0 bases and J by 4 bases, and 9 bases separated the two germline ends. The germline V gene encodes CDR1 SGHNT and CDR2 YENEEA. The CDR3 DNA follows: TGTGCCAGCAGCTTAGACCCCCTGGCAGAGACCCAGTACTTC. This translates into CASSLDPLAETQYF.

This CDR3 reads CASSLGGQLHLTF. The CDR3 DNA reads as TGTGCCAGCAGTTTAGGAGGACAGCTTCACCTGACTTTC. The chain links TRBV27 to TRBJ2-6; the D gene is possibly TRBD1 (6 bases). V lost 2 bases and J 15 bases, leaving 14 bases between the germline ends. The CDR3 totals 13 residues. CDR1 is MNHEY, CDR2 SMNVEV, per germline (reference sequence).

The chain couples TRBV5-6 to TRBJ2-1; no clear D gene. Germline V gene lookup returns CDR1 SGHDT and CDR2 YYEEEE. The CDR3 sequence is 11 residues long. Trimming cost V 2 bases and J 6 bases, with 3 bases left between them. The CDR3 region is CASSFSNEQFF. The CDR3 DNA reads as TGTGCCAGCAGCTTCTCCAATGAGCAGTTCTTC.

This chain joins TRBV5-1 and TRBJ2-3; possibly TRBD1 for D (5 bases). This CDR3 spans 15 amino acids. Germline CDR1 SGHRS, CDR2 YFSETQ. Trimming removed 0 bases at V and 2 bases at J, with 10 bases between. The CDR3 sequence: CASSLVTDHTDTQYF. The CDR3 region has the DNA TGCGCCAGCAGCTTGGTGACAGACCACACAGATACGCAGTATTTT.

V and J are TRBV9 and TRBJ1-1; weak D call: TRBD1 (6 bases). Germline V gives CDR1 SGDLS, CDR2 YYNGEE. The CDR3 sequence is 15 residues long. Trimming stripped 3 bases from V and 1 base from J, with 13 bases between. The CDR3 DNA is TGTGCCAGCAGCGGCAACAGGGCCGAGAACACTGAAGCTTTCTTT. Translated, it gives CASSGNRAENTEAFF.

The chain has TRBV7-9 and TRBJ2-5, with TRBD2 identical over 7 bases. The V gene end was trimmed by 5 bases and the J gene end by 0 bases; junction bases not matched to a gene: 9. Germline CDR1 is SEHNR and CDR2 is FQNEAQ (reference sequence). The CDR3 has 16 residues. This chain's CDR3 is CASSSTLAEYQETQYF. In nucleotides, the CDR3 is TGTGCCAGCAGCAGTACTCTAGCGGAGTACCAAGAGACCCAGTACTTC.

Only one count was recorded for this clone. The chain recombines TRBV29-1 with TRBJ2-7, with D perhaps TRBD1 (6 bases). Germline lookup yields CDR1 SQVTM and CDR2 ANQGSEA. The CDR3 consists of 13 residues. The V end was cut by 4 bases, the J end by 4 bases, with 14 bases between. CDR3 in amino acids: CSVVYGRGYEQYF. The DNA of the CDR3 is TGCAGCGTTGTTTACGGCAGGGGTTACGAGCAGTACTTC.

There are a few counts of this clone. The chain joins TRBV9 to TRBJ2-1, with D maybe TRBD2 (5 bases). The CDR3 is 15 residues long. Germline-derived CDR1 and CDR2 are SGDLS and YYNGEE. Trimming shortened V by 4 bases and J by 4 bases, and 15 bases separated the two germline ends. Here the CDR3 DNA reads TGTGCCAGCAGCCCGAAGAGGGAGAGATACAATGAGCAGTTCTTC. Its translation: CASSPKRERYNEQFF.

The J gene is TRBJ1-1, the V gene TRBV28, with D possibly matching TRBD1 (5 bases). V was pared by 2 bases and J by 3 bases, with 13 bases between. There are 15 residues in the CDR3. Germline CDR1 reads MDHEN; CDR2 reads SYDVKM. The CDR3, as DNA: TGTGCCAGCAGTTTACGGGGGGAATTGGACACTGAAGCTTTCTTT. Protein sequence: CASSLRGELDTEAFF.

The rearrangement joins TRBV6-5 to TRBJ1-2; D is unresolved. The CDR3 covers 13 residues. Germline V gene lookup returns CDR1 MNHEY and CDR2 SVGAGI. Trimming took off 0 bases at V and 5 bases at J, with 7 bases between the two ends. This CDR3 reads CASSYSAAYGYTF. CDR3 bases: TGTGCCAGCAGTTACTCGGCGGCGTATGGCTACACCTTC.

The CDR3 region is CASSWEGRLNSPLHF. The CDR3 DNA is TGTGCCAGCAGCTGGGAAGGGAGGCTAAATTCACCCCTCCACTTT. V is TRBV5-6 and J is TRBJ1-6, with no clear D. Germline CDR1 SGHDT, CDR2 YYEEEE. The length of the CDR3 is 15 residues. V lost 3 bases to trimming and J lost 7 bases, with 14 bases between them. Variable domain in full (rest from reference TRBV5-6 and TRBJ1-6): DAGVTQSPTHLIKTRGQQVTLRCSPKSGHDTVSWYQQALGQGPQFIFQYYEEEERQRGNFPDRFSGHQFPNYSSELNVNALLLGDSALYLCASSWEGRLNSPLHFGNGTRLTVT.